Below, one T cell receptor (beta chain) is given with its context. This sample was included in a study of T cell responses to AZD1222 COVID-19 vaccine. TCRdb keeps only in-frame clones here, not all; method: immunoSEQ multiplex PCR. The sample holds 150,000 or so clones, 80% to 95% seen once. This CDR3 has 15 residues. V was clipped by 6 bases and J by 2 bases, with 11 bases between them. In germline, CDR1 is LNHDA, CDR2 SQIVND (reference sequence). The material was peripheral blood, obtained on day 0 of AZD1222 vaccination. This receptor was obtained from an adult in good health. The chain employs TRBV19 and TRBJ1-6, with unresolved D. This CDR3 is CASSQVAAYNSPLHF. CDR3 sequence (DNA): TGTGCCAGTAGCCAGGTGGCTGCCTATAATTCACCCCTCCACTTT.